This T cell receptor beta chain was recorded in a study of blood T cell repertoires in COVID-19. The overall study: T cells, B-cell-depleted T cells, or PBMCs provided the cDNA or gDNA that served as material.

How the authors handled the data: Amplification of reference gene primers was used by the study to estimate nucleated cell counts. Libraries were prepared by immunoSEQ multiplex PCR; TCRdb keeps only in-frame clonotypes and omits some of them. V and J calls plus clone size are reproduced from that table; the DNA served to infer D and trimming. The sample has 250,000 to 350,000 clones, around 87% seen once. This clone was found once. The cohort comprised adults aged roughly 18 to 90 years residing in approximately 25 US areas. Donors in Cohort 3 counted as recovered after two negative PCRs, clearance, or symptom resolution. The germline V gene encodes CDR1 MRHNA and CDR2 SNTAGT. CDR3 length: 13 amino acids. The V end lost 4 bases, the J end lost 6 bases, and 13 bases lay between the germline ends.

The sample was PBMCs or T cells enriched from blood (not recorded which). This TCR was sampled from a woman in her twenties or thirties who had recovered from COVID-19. The chain couples TRBV6-4 to TRBJ2-7, with D possibly being TRBD1 (6 bases). CDR3 loop: CASSVEQGSEQYF. CDR3 bases: TGTGCCAGCAGTGTAGAACAGGGATCCGAGCAGTACTTC.